This TCR beta chain came from a study of T cells after posttransplantation cyclophosphamide. The study, taken as a whole, reports: Recipient CMV seropositivity and CMV reactivation strongly tracked TRB clonality.

As regards this clone: The antigen is undetermined.

Profiling relied on immunoSEQ multiplex PCR, and the TCRdb table lists in-frame clones only, not all of them. The sample lists about 50,000 clones, around 94% occurring once. This receptor was identified in a woman between 25 and 40 years old in good health and a related stem cell transplant donor. Sequencing used PBMCs.

CDR3 sequence: CAWSPNRGGQPQHF. The DNA of the CDR3 is TGTGCCTGGTCGCCGAACAGGGGGGGTCAGCCCCAGCATTTT. The V gene is TRBV30, the J gene TRBJ1-5, with 8 positions matching TRBD1. V was clipped by 5 bases and J by 6 bases; unmatched bases: 9. Germline CDR1 is GTSNPN and CDR2 is SVGIG (reference sequence). The CDR3 has 14 amino acids.